This TCR beta chain was captured in a study of early T cells in non-severe SARS-CoV-2 infection. Overall study context: Sequencing used unsorted whole-blood bulk RNA, so chains lack pairing. Study observations and caveats: Sequences matched to VDJdb favored anti-spike CD8 responses, while private and CD4 specificities were missed.

Germline V CDR1 and CDR2: ENHRY, SYGVKD. The CDR3 is made up of 17 amino acids. Losses at the gene ends were 6 bases for V and 1 base for J; bases not matched to a gene: 8. Molecules of cDNA were individually given unique molecular identifiers that were attached to them. TCRdb independently ran MiXCR on the 5' RACE reads; one entry per CDR3 protein. The sample lists some 70,000 distinct CDR3 sequences; roughly 10% were seen once. Turning to this clonotype: Its antigen is undetermined.

Sequences were obtained from whole blood. The genes are TRBV10-3 and TRBJ2-7, with TRBD2 matching over 14 bases. The TCR was taken from an adult who was a healthcare worker with PCR-confirmed SARS-CoV-2 infection or an uninfected control (not recorded which). In DNA, the CDR3 is TGTGCCATCAGGGCCGGGACTAGCGGGAGTCTTTCCTACGAGCAGTACTTC. Translating gives CAIRAGTSGSLSYEQYF.